These 19 T cell receptor beta chains were all obtained from the same sample, sequenced in a study of T cells in localized non-small cell lung cancer. This table comes from immunoSEQ multiplex PCR, and its TCRdb copy is limited to in-frame clones, with some not included. The sample records some 37,000 clones, around 87% being singletons. Sample: peripheral blood, taken before any cancer treatment. These receptors came from a man aged 18-55 years with stage I lung adenocarcinoma.

V and J are TRBV4-1 and TRBJ1-1; TRBD1 aligns across 7 bases. V lost 0 bases to trimming and J lost 6 bases; unmatched junction nucleotides: 10. The CDR3 sequence is 16 residues long. CDR1 is MGHRA, CDR2 YSYEKL, per germline. The CDR3 loop reads CASSQDSRDSDAEAFF. CDR3 bases: TGCGCCAGCAGCCAAGATTCGCGGGACAGCGACGCTGAAGCTTTCTTT.

The chain couples TRBV18 to TRBJ1-2, with 8 bases that match TRBD1. CDR1 is KGHSH, CDR2 LQKENI, per germline. The trim removed 3 bases at V and 7 bases at J, leaving 10 bases unmatched. The length of the CDR3 is 15 residues. CDR3: CASSPTQGDVGGYTF. Here the CDR3 DNA reads TGTGCCAGCTCACCCACACAGGGGGATGTTGGTGGCTACACCTTC.

CDR3 in amino acids: CASSVASQGGNEQYF. The CDR3 bases are TGTGCCAGCAGCGTAGCTTCACAGGGAGGCAACGAGCAGTACTTC. The V and J genes are TRBV9 and TRBJ2-7; D is tentatively TRBD1 or TRBD2 (6 bases each). This CDR3 is 15 amino acids long. CDR1 SGDLS and CDR2 YYNGEE come from the germline V gene. The V and J ends lost 0 bases and 5 bases respectively, with 15 bases between them.

V and J are TRBV18 and TRBJ1-3; D might be TRBD1 (6 bases). The CDR3 sequence is 13 residues long. The germline V and J ends were trimmed by 5 bases and 8 bases, with 13 bases remaining between them. CDR1 and CDR2 from the germline V gene are KGHSH and LQKENI. The CDR3 spells CASSGNRDDTIYF. The CDR3 DNA is TGTGCCAGCTCAGGGAACAGGGATGACACCATATATTTT. The complete variable domain, with remaining parts taken from reference TRBV18 and TRBJ1-3, reads NAGVMQNPRHLVRRRGQEARLRCSPMKGHSHVYWYRQLPEEGLKFMVYLQKENIIDESGMPKERFSAEFPKEGPSILRIQQVVRGDSAAYFCASSGNRDDTIYFGEGSWLTVV.

This chain uses TRBV19 with TRBJ2-4; D gene unclear. V was cut by 0 bases and J by 0 bases, with 9 bases left in between. CDR3 size: 16 residues. Germline-derived CDR1 and CDR2 are LNHDA and SQIVND (reference sequence). CDR3 sequence reads: CASSIEPTLAKNIQYF. The CDR3 coding sequence is TGTGCCAGTAGTATAGAACCAACATTAGCCAAAAACATTCAGTACTTC.

The V and J genes are TRBV30 and TRBJ1-1; D is perhaps TRBD1 (6 bases). Germline values: CDR1 GTSNPN, CDR2 SVGIG (reference sequence). V was clipped by 2 bases and J by 11 bases, with 18 bases between them. This CDR3 comprises 13 residues. As DNA, the CDR3 is TGTGCCTGGAGTCCCTTTCGGGGGGCCGAGGCTTTCTTT. This sequence encodes CAWSPFRGAEAFF.

This chain connects TRBV30 to TRBJ1-2; D is possibly TRBD1 (6 bases). This CDR3 has 14 amino acids. Looked up from germline, CDR1 is GTSNPN and CDR2 is SVGIG (reference sequence). Between the trimmed V and J ends, which lost 3 bases and 10 bases, there was a span of 21 bases. The DNA for the CDR3 is TGTGCCTGGAGGGGAGCCTTACGGGACACCCACTACACCTTC. Protein: CAWRGALRDTHYTF.

The rearrangement links TRBV5-1 to TRBJ1-1, with a possible D match to TRBD1 (5 bases). Trimming shortened V by 3 bases and J by 2 bases, and 20 bases separated the two germline ends. The length of the CDR3 is 17 residues. CDR1 and CDR2 from the germline V gene are SGHRS and YFSETQ. In DNA form, the CDR3 reads TGCGCCAGCAGCTCCCCGGCAGGGAGGTTGTCTAACACTGAAGCTTTCTTT. Its translation: CASSSPAGRLSNTEAFF.

This chain links TRBV7-9 with TRBJ2-1; 13 bases line up with TRBD2. Looked up from germline, CDR1 is SEHNR and CDR2 is FQNEAQ (reference sequence). Losses at the gene ends were 5 bases for V and 4 bases for J; bases not matched to a gene: 2. This CDR3 spans 15 amino acids. CDR3 nucleotides: TGTGCCAGCAGCCCGGGACTAGCGGGATACAATGAGCAGTTCTTC. Translated, it gives CASSPGLAGYNEQFF.

The chain combines TRBV5-6 with TRBJ1-1; D gene unclear. There are 13 residues in the CDR3. Trimming cost V 0 bases and J 6 bases, with 9 bases left between them. CDR1 is SGHDT and CDR2 is YYEEEE in the germline V gene. The CDR3 bases are TGTGCCAGCAGCTTGGTTGGGCCCTCTGAAGCTTTCTTT. Translating it yields CASSLVGPSEAFF.

The V call is TRBV30, the J call TRBJ1-2, with 9 bases aligning to TRBD1. From germline, CDR1 is GTSNPN and CDR2 SVGIG (reference sequence). The CDR3 has 14 residues. Losses at the gene ends were 6 bases for V and 8 bases for J; bases not matched to a gene: 13. DNA of the CDR3: TGTGCCTGCGCAGGCCGGACAGGGGCTGAGGGCTACACCTTC. It codes for CACAGRTGAEGYTF.

This clone was counted only a few times. The chain links TRBV7-8 to TRBJ2-7; D is unresolved. Germline V lookup: CDR1 SGHVS, CDR2 FQNEAQ. This CDR3 has 13 residues. The V end lost 5 bases, the J end lost 3 bases, and 11 bases lay between the germline ends. CDR3 protein: CASSLTAFYEQYF. The CDR3 bases are TGTGCCAGCAGCCTTACAGCTTTCTACGAGCAGTACTTC. The whole variable domain, remainder taken from reference TRBV7-8 and TRBJ2-7, is GAGVSQSPRYKVAKRGQDVALRCDPISGHVSLFWYQQALGQGPEFLTYFQNEAQLDKSGLPSDRFFAERPEGSVSTLKIQRTQQEDSAVYLCASSLTAFYEQYFGPGTRLTVT.

The V gene is TRBV5-4, the J gene TRBJ1-2, with a tentative D call TRBD1 (6 bases). CDR1 and CDR2 from the germline V gene are SGHNT and YYREEE (reference sequence). The CDR3 consists of 13 residues. V lost 3 bases to trimming and J lost 8 bases, with 14 bases between them. In DNA, the CDR3 is TGTGCCAGCAGCTCGGCAGGGGCTAAAGGCTACACCTTC. This encodes CASSSAGAKGYTF.

The V call is TRBV9, the J call TRBJ1-3, with D perhaps matching TRBD1 (6 bases). Germline V gives CDR1 SGDLS, CDR2 YYNGEE. V lost 4 bases to trimming and J lost 1 base, with 12 bases between them. There are 15 residues in the CDR3. The CDR3 region is CASSYSQGSGNTIYF. CDR3 nucleotide sequence: TGTGCCAGCAGCTACTCACAGGGATCTGGAAACACCATATATTTT.

The chain links TRBV4-1 to TRBJ2-1, with 7 bases identical to TRBD2. CDR3 size: 16 residues. The germline V gene has CDR1 MGHRA and CDR2 YSYEKL. J gave up 0 bases and V 0 bases, and 2 bases lay outside the gene matches. The CDR3 DNA is TGCGCCAGCAGCCAAGAGGAGCGGGGCTCCTACAATGAGCAGTTCTTC. Translating gives CASSQEERGSYNEQFF.

The sample holds a few counts of this clone. J is TRBJ1-6 and V is TRBV15; the D is unclear. Deletions cut 5 bases from V and 3 bases from J, with 5 bases between. The CDR3 spans 13 residues. Germline V gene data show CDR1 as LNHNV and CDR2 as YYDKDF (reference sequence). CDR3 amino acids: CATSDGYNSPLHF. For the CDR3, the DNA is TGTGCCACCAGCGATGGCTATAATTCACCCCTCCACTTT.

V and J are TRBV4-3 and TRBJ2-2; the match to TRBD2 covers 11 bases. The CDR3 loop spans 17 amino acids. Trimming took 8 bases from V and 0 from J; bases not matched to a gene: 8. Germline-derived CDR1 and CDR2 are LGHNA and YSLEER. The CDR3 region is CASGLIAGGTNTGELFF. Written as DNA, the CDR3 is TGCGCCAGCGGACTAATAGCGGGGGGGACGAACACCGGGGAGCTGTTTTTT.

The chain joins TRBV28 to TRBJ2-2, with D unclear. Germline CDR1 is MDHEN and CDR2 is SYDVKM. The CDR3 covers 18 residues. V was clipped by 4 bases and J by 2 bases, with 20 bases between them. CDR3 sequence: CASSSPSSGKPNTGELFF. CDR3 DNA: TGTGCCAGCAGTTCCCCATCCTCTGGGAAACCAAACACCGGGGAGCTGTTTTTT.

V gene TRBV4-3 combines with J gene TRBJ2-1, with a tentative D call TRBD2 (5 bases). The CDR3 loop spans 15 amino acids. Per the germline V gene, CDR1 is LGHNA and CDR2 is YSLEER. With 2 bases removed from V and 9 bases from J, the gap between germline ends came to 17 bases. The CDR3 is CASSQPGNGLVEQFF. CDR3 nucleotide sequence: TGCGCCAGCAGCCAACCGGGCAACGGACTTGTTGAGCAGTTCTTC.